This T cell receptor (beta chain) was identified in a study of cytomegalovirus exposure and HLA in healthy donors. Study-wide context: HLA-typed donors contributed around 82 million unique TCRs, which were held in an early data release. Study findings and constraints: Later analysis showed most CMV-associated TCR beta chains appearing HLA-restricted. An ancestry cluster, one associated with Asian ancestry, reportedly showed fewer N-insertions than the approximately 650-donor mean in a later analysis. The availability of immune exposure information extended only to CMV serostatus.

PCR used 60 Vbeta primers and 13 Jbeta primers. Assay: immunoSEQ multiplex PCR; the TCRdb copy retains only in-frame clones and omits some. The profile covers around 230,000 clones, with 78% appearing a single time and 0.4% to 0.6% taken by the ten largest. The CDR3 sequence is 14 residues long. Deletions cut 7 bases from V and 0 bases from J, with 10 bases between. Germline V gene sequence: CDR1 SNHLY, CDR2 FYNNEI. Note on this clone: What it binds is unknown.

The source material was PBMCs. The receptor's source is a boy aged 5-17 years in good health and CMV-seronegative. The chain recombines TRBV2 with TRBJ1-3, with D unclear. The CDR3 spells CASTLRSSGNTIYF. CDR3 coding DNA: TGTGCCAGCACTCTCAGAAGCTCTGGAAACACCATATATTTT.